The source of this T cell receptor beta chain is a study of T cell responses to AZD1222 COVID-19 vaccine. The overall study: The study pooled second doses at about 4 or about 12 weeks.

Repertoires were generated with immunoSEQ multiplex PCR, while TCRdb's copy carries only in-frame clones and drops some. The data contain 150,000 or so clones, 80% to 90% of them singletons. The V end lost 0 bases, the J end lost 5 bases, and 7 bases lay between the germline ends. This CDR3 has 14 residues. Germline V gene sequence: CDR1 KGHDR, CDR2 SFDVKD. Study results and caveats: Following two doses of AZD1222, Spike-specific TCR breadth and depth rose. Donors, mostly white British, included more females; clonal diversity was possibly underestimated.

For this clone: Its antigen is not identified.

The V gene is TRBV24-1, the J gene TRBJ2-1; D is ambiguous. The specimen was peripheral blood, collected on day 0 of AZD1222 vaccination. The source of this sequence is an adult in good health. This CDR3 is CATSDLGRNNEQFF. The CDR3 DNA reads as TGTGCCACCAGTGATTTGGGCAGAAACAATGAGCAGTTCTTC.